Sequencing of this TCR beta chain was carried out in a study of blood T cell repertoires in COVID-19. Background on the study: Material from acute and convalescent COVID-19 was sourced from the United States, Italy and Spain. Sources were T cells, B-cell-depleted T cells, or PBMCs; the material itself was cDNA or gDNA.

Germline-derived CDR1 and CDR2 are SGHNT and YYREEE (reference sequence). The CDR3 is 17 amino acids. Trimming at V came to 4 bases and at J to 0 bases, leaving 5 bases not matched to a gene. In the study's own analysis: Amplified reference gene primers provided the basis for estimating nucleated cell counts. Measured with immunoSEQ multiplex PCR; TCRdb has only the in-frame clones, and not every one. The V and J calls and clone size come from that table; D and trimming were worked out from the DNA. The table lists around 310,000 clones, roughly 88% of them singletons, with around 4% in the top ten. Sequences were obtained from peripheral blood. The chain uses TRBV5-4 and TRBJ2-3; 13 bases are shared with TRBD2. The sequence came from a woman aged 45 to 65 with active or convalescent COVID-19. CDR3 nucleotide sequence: TGTGCCAGCAGCCAACAACTAGCGGGGGGGAGCACAGATACGCAGTATTTT. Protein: CASSQQLAGGSTDTQYF.